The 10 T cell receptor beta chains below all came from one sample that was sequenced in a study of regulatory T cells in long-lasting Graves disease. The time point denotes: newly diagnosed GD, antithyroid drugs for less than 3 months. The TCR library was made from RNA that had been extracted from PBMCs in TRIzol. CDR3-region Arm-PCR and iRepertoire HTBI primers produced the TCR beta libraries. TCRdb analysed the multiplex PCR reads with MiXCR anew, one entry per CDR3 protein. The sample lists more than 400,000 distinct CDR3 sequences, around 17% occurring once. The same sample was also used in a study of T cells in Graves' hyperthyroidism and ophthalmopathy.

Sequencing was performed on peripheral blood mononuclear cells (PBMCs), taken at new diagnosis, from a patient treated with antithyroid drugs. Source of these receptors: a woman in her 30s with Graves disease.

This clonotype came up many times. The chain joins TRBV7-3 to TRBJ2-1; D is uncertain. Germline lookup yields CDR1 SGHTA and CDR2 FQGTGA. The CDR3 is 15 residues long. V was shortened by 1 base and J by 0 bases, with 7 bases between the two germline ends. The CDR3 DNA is TGTGCCAGCAGCTTAATCGAAAGCTCCTACAATGAGCAGTTCTTC. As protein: CASSLIESSYNEQFF.

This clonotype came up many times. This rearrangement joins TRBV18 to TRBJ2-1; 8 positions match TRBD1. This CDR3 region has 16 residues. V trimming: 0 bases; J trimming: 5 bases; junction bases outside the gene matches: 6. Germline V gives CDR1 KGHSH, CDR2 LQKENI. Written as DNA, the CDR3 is TGTGCCAGCTCACCACCGTCTGGACAGGGCAACAATGAGCAGTTCTTC. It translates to CASSPPSGQGNNEQFF.

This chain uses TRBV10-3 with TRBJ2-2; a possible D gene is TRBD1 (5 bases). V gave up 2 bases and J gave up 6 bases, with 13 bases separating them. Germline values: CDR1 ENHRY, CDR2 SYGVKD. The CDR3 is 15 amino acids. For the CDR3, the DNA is TGTGCCATCAGTGAGGTTCGGCAGGGATCCGGGGAGCTGTTTTTT. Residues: CAISEVRQGSGELFF.

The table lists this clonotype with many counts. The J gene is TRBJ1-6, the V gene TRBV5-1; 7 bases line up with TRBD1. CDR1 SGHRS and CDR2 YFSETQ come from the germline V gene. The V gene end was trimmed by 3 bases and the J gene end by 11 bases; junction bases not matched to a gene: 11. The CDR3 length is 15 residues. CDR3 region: CASSWAGNRGPPLHF. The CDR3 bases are TGCGCCAGCAGCTGGGCCGGGAACAGGGGACCACCCCTCCACTTT. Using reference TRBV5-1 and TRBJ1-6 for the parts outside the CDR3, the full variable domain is KAGVTQTPRYLIKTRGQQVTLSCSPISGHRSVSWYQQTPGQGLQFLFEYFSETQRNKGNFPGRFSGRQFSNSRSEMNVSTLELGDSALYLCASSWAGNRGPPLHFGNGTRLTVT.

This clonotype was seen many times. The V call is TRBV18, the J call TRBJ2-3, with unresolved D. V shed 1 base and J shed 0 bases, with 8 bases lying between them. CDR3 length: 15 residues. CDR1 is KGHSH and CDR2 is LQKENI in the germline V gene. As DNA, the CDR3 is TGTGCCAGCTCACCACTTACTACTAGCACAGATACGCAGTATTTT. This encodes CASSPLTTSTDTQYF.

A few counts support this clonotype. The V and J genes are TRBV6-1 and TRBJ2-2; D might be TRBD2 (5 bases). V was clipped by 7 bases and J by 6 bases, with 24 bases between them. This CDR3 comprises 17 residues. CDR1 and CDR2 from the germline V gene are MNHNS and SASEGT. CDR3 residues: CASTQRGTSRRAGELFF. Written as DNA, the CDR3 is TGTGCCAGCACCCAACGGGGTACTAGTAGAAGGGCCGGGGAGCTGTTTTTT.

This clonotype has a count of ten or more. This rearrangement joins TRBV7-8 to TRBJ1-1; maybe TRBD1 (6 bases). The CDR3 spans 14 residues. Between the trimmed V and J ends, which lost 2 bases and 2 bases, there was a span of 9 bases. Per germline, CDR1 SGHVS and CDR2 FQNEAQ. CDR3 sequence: CASSLRDINTEAFF. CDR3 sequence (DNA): TGTGCCAGCAGCTTAAGGGACATAAACACTGAAGCTTTCTTT.

In DNA, the CDR3 is TGTGCCAGCAGCTTAGAGTCAGGGGCATATAATTCACCCCTCCACTTT. This encodes CASSLESGAYNSPLHF. V is TRBV11-1 and J is TRBJ1-6, with D maybe TRBD1 (6 bases). Trimming removed 1 base at V and 4 bases at J, with 11 bases between. The CDR3 runs to 16 residues. Germline CDR1 SGHAT, CDR2 FQDESV (reference sequence).

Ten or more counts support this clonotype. The CDR3 sequence: CSVPPGLAQSSYEQYF. The CDR3 region has the DNA TGCAGCGTGCCGCCGGGACTAGCTCAGAGCTCCTACGAGCAGTACTTC. The rearrangement links TRBV29-1 to TRBJ2-7, with 9 bases that match TRBD2. Germline CDR1 SQVTM, CDR2 ANQGSEA. The V and J ends lost 6 bases and 0 bases, in that order; junction bases with no gene match: 12. This CDR3 is built from 16 residues.

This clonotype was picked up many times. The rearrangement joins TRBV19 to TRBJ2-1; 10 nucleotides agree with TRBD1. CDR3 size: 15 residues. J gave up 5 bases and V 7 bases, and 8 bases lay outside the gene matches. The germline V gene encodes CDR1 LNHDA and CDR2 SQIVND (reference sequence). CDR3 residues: CASTKGQGMNNEQFF. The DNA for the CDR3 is TGTGCCAGTACCAAGGGACAGGGGATGAACAATGAGCAGTTCTTC.